The clone carrying this TCR beta chain was counted at least ten times. The target antigen is unknown. The data belong to a study of T cell repertoires in cytomegalovirus infection. Per germline, CDR1 SGHVS and CDR2 FQNEAQ. Trimming stripped 1 base from V and 0 bases from J, with 9 bases between. The CDR3 has 16 amino acids. TCRdb itself ran the reads through MiXCR, one entry per CDR3 protein. Of fewer than 1,000,000 distinct CDR3 sequences listed, roughly 30% are singletons. Sequencing used cultured CD8+ T cells from PBMCs, obtained from culture after CMV antigen stimulation. The chain has TRBV7-8 and TRBJ2-2, with D perhaps being TRBD1 or TRBD2 (5 bases each). The TCR originated in a human donor in good health (CMV status not recorded). Some clones in this sample may be carry-over from other donors' samples. In nucleotides, the CDR3 is TGTGCCAGCAGCTTAGTTTGGGGGTCGAACACCGGGGAGCTGTTTTTT. As protein: CASSLVWGSNTGELFF.